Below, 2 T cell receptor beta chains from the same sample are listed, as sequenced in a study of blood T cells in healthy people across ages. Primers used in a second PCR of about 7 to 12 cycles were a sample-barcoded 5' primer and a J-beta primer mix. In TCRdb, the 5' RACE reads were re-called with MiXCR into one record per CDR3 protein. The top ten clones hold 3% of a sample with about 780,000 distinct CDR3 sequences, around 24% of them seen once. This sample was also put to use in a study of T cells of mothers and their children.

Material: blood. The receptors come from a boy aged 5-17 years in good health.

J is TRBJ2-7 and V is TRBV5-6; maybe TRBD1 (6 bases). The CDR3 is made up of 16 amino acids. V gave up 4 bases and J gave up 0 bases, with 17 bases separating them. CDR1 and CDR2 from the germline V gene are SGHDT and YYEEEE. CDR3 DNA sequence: TGTGCCAGCAGCGTTGAGGGGCAGGGGAGCTCCTACGAGCAGTACTTC. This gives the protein CASSVEGQGSSYEQYF.

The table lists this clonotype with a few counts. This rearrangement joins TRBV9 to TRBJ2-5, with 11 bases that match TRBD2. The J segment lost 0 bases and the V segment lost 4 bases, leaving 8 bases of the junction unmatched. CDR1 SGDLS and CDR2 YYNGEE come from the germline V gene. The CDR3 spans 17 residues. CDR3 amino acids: CASSPGTSGLYQETQYF. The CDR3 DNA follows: TGTGCCAGCAGCCCCGGGACTAGCGGACTGTACCAAGAGACCCAGTACTTC. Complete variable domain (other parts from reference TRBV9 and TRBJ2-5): DSGVTQTPKHLITATGQRVTLRCSPRSGDLSVYWYQQSLDQGLQFLIQYYNGEERAKGNILERFSAQQFPDLHSELNLSSLELGDSALYFCASSPGTSGLYQETQYFGPGTRLLVL.